The source of this T cell receptor beta chain is a study of T cells expressing NK-cell markers. Study summary: Researchers got TCR beta repertoires out of sorted CD3+CD56+NKG2C+, CD3+CD56+NKG2C- and CD3+CD56-NKG2C+ T cells. There were seven HCMV-seropositive donors and one seronegative donor among the eight sequenced. The study, taken as a whole, reports: Whether expanded NKG2C-expressing T cell clones recognize HCMV is unknown.

The length of the CDR3 is 16 residues. Germline loops: CDR1 MRHNA, CDR2 SNTAGT. Regarding this clonotype: Its specificity is unknown.

5'RACE template switching built TCR beta cDNA with unique molecular identifiers. TCRdb reprocessed the 5' RACE reads and reports one entry per CDR3 protein, with no DNA. The sample totals over 350,000 distinct CDR3 sequences; its top ten clones hold about 10%. This rearrangement joins TRBV6-4 to TRBJ2-3. This clonotype was sampled from a woman in her 50s in good health. Sequenced sample: blood T cells: a sorted CD56 or NKG2C T cell subset, CD4+ or CD8+ T cells, or bulk PBMC T cells (not recorded which). CDR3 protein: CASSETHARPTDTQYF.